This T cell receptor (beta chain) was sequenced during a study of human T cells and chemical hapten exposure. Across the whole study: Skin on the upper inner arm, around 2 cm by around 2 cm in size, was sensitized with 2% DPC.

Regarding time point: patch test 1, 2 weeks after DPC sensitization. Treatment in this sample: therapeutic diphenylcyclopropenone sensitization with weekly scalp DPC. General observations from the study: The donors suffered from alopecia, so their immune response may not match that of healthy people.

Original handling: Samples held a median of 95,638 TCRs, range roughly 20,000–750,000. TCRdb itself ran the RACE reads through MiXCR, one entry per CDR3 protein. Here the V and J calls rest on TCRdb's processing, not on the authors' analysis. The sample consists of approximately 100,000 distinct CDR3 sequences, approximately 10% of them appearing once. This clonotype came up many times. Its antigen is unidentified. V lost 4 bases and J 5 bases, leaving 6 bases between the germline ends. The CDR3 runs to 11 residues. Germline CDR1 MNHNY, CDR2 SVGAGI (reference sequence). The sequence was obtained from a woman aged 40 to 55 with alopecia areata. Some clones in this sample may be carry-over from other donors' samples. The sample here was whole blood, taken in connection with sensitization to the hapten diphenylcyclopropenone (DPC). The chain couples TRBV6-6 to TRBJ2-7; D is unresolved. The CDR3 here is CASSFSNEQYF. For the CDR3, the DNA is TGTGCCAGCAGTTTCAGCAACGAGCAGTACTTC.